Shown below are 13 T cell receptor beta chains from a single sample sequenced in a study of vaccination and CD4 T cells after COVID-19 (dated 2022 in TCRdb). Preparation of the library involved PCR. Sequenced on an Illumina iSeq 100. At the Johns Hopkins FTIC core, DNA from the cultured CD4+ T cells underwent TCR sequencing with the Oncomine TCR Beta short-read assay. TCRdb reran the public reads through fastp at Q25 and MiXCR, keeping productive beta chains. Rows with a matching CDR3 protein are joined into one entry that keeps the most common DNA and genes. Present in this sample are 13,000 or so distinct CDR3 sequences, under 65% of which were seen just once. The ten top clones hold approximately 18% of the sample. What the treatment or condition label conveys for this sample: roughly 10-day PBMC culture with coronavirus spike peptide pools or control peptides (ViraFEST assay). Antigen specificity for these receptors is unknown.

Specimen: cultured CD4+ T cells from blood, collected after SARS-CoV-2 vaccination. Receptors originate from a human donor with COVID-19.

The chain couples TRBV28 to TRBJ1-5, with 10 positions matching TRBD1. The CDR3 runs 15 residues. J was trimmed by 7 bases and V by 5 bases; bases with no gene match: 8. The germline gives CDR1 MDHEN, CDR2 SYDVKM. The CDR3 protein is CASSLRDRGNQPQHF. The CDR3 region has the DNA TGTGCCAGCAGTCTAAGGGACAGGGGAAACCAGCCCCAGCATTTT.

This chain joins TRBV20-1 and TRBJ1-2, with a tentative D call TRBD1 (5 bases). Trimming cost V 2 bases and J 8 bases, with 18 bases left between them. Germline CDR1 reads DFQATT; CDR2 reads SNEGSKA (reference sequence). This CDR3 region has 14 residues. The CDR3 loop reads CSARNADMFKGYTF. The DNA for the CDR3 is TGCAGTGCTAGAAACGCGGACATGTTTAAGGGCTACACCTTC.

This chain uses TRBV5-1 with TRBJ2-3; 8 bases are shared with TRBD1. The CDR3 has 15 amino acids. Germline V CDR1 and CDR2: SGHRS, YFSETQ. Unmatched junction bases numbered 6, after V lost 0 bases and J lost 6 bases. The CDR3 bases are TGCGCCAGCAGCTTGGGACAGGGGATTACTGATACGCAGTATTTT. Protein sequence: CASSLGQGITDTQYF.

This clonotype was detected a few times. CDR3: CASSEGRPGQGYGYTF. The DNA for the CDR3 is TGTGCCAGCAGTGAGGGCAGACCGGGACAGGGCTATGGCTACACCTTC. The V and J genes are TRBV25-1 and TRBJ1-2; TRBD1 aligns across 9 bases. J was trimmed by 4 bases and V by 3 bases; bases with no gene match: 9. The CDR3 extends over 16 amino acids. CDR1 and CDR2 from the germline V gene are MGHDK and SYGVNS.

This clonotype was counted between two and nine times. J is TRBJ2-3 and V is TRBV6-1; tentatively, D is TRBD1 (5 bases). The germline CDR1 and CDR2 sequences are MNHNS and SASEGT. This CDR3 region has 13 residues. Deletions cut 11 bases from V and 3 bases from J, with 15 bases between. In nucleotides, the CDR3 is TGTGCCGTCTCATGGGGCGCGACAGATACGCAGTATTTT. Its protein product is CAVSWGATDTQYF.

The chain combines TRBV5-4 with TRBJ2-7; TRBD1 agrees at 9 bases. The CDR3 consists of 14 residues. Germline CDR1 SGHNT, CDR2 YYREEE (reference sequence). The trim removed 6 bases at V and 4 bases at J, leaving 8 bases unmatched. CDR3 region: CASTPPQGAYEQYF. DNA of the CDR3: TGTGCCAGCACCCCCCCACAGGGGGCTTACGAGCAGTACTTC.

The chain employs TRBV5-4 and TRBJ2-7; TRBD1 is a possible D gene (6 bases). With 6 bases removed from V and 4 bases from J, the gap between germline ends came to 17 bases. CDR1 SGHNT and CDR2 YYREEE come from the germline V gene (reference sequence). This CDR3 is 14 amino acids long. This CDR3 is CASNSTGSRYEQYF. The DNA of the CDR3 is TGTGCCAGCAATAGTACAGGGTCTCGGTACGAGCAGTACTTC.

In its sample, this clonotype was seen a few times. The CDR3 is CATSTGELMQPQHF. The CDR3 DNA reads TGTGCCACCAGCACGGGGGAGCTTATGCAGCCCCAGCATTTT. This chain connects TRBV15 to TRBJ1-5; tentatively, D is TRBD1 (5 bases). CDR1 and CDR2 from the germline V gene are LNHNV and YYDKDF (reference sequence). This CDR3 has 14 amino acids. The V end lost 4 bases, the J end lost 7 bases, and 14 bases lay between the germline ends.

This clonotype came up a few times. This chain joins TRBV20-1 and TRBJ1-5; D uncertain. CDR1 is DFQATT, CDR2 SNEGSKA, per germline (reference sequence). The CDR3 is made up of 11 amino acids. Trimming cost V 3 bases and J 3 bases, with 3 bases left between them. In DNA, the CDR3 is TGCAGTGCTAGCTTCAATCAGCCCCAGCATTTT. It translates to CSASFNQPQHF.

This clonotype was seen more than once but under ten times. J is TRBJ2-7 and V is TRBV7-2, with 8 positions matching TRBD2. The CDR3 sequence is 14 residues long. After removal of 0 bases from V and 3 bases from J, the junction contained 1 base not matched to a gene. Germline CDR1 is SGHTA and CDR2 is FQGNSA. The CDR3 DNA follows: TGTGCCAGCAGCTTAGCGGGACTAGTCTACGAGCAGTACTTC. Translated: CASSLAGLVYEQYF.

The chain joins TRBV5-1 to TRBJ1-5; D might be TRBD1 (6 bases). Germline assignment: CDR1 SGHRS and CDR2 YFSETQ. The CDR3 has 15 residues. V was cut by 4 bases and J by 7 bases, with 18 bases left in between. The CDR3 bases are TGCGCCAGCAGCGCTGGACCAGGAGGGGGGCAGCCCCAGCATTTT. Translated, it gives CASSAGPGGGQPQHF.

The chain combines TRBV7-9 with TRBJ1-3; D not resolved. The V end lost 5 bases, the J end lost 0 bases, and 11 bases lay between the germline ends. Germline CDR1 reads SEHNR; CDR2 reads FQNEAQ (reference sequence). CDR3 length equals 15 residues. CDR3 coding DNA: TGTGCCAGCAGCCCGTTGGTCGGCTCTGGAAACACCATATATTTT. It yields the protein CASSPLVGSGNTIYF. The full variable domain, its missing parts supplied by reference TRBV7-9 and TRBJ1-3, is DTGVSQNPRHKITKRGQNVTFRCDPISEHNRLYWYRQTLGQGPEFLTYFQNEAQLEKSRLLSDRFSAERPKGSFSTLEIQRTEQGDSAMYLCASSPLVGSGNTIYFGEGSWLTVV.

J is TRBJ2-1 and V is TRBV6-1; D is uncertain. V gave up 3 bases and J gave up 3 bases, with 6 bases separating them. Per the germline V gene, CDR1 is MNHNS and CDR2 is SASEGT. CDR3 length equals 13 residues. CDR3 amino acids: CASSEVFYNEQFF. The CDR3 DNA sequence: TGTGCCAGCAGTGAGGTCTTCTACAATGAGCAGTTCTTC.